The next 27 T cell receptor beta chains were all read from a single sample in a study of blood T cell repertoires in COVID-19 (dated by TCRdb to the early 2020s). Library preparation was by the immunoSEQ multiplex PCR assay. TCRdb obtained this table from immuneACCESS and retained in-frame rearrangements with V and J assigned. These tables miss some clones; where compared with another copy, unresolved V genes account for less than half of the shortfall, and the remainder is unexplained. The sample data list nearly 200,000 clones, and 80% to 90% of these were observed just once. 4.5% to 5.5% of the sample is taken by the ten largest. The sequencing input was peripheral blood. Receptors originate from a woman aged 70-85 years with active or convalescent COVID-19.

The chain employs TRBV28 and TRBJ2-7, with no clear D. There are 12 residues in the CDR3. V dropped 5 bases and J dropped 6 bases, with 11 bases sitting between them. Germline V gene lookup returns CDR1 MDHEN and CDR2 SYDVKM. CDR3 nucleotide sequence: TGTGCCAGCAGTCTCTCCACCGGCGAGCAGTACTTC. It is translated as CASSLSTGEQYF. Full variable domain (remainder filled in from reference TRBV28 and TRBJ2-7): DVKVTQSSRYLVKRTGEKVFLECVQDMDHENMFWYRQDPGLGLRLIYFSYDVKMKEKGDIPEGYSVSREKKERFSLILESASTNQTSMYLCASSLSTGEQYFGPGTRLTVT.

The chain uses TRBV2 and TRBJ2-7; 8 bases fit TRBD2. Germline loops: CDR1 SNHLY, CDR2 FYNNEI. The CDR3 extends over 14 amino acids. V lost 6 bases, J lost 6 bases, and 10 bases stayed unmatched. The CDR3 nucleotides are TGTGCCAGCAGGCGTCCGGGAGGGATTCTCGAGCAGTACTTC. It encodes CASRRPGGILEQYF.

This chain links TRBV6-1 with TRBJ2-7; TRBD1 agrees at 10 bases. Trimming took 3 bases from V and 4 from J; bases not matched to a gene: 3. The germline gives CDR1 MNHNS, CDR2 SASEGT. The CDR3 totals 14 residues. The chain's CDR3 is CASSDRDRGYEQYF. CDR3 nucleotides: TGTGCCAGCAGTGACCGGGACAGGGGTTACGAGCAGTACTTC.

The chain uses TRBV9 and TRBJ2-1; D gene uncertain. Germline V gives CDR1 SGDLS, CDR2 YYNGEE. The CDR3 extends over 11 amino acids. V was clipped by 0 bases and J by 9 bases, with 4 bases between them. For the CDR3, the DNA is TGTGCCAGCAGCGTAGGTAGTGAGCAGTTCTTC. It codes for CASSVGSEQFF.

The chain uses TRBV20-1 and TRBJ2-3; 8 bases agree with TRBD2. Germline V lookup: CDR1 DFQATT, CDR2 SNEGSKA (reference sequence). This CDR3 region has 15 residues. Germline trimming cut 3 bases from V and 1 base from J; bases unmatched to any gene: 6. The DNA of the CDR3 is TGCAGTGCTAGTAGCTCTAGCGGGCGCACAGATACGCAGTATTTT. It codes for CSASSSSGRTDTQYF.

The chain has TRBV3-1 (or the pseudogene TRBV3-2) and TRBJ2-1; D call uncertain. V dropped 4 bases and J dropped 8 bases, with 18 bases sitting between them. Looked up from germline, CDR1 is LGHDT and CDR2 is YNNKEL (reference sequence). The CDR3 sequence is 15 residues long. The CDR3 sequence: CASSPNLFYVHEQFF. The CDR3 region has the DNA TGTGCCAGCAGCCCAAACCTTTTCTATGTTCATGAGCAGTTCTTC.

The rearrangement joins TRBV5-6 to TRBJ2-2; D possibly corresponds to TRBD1 (5 bases). The CDR3 spans 17 residues. CDR1 and CDR2 (germline): SGHDT, YYEEEE. V lost 4 bases and J lost 5, with 21 bases in between. The CDR3 DNA reads as TGTGCCAGCAGCGTCCCGCGTGAAGGACAAAAAACCGGGGAGCTGTTTTTT. This sequence encodes CASSVPREGQKTGELFF.

Only one count was recorded for this clone. The chain has TRBV10-2 and TRBJ2-3; 8 bases map to TRBD2. The germline gives CDR1 WSHSY, CDR2 SAAADI. The length of the CDR3 is 15 residues. V lost 0 bases to trimming and J lost 4 bases; unmatched junction nucleotides: 3. The CDR3 protein is CASSESAGVADTQYF. In nucleotides, the CDR3 is TGCGCCAGCAGTGAGTCAGCGGGAGTTGCAGATACGCAGTATTTT.

The rearrangement joins TRBV25-1 to TRBJ1-1; D is ambiguous. The CDR3 has 12 amino acids. Germline CDR1 and CDR2: MGHDK and SYGVNS. Trimming took 7 bases from V and 2 from J, leaving 8 bases between them. CDR3 coding DNA: TGTGCCAGCACACCAGGAAACACTGAAGCTTTCTTT. It yields the protein CASTPGNTEAFF. The entire variable domain, with the rest obtained from reference TRBV25-1 and TRBJ1-1, is as follows: EADIYQTPRYLVIGTGKKITLECSQTMGHDKMYWYQQDPGMELHLIHYSYGVNSTEKGDLSSESTVSRIRTEHFPLTLESARPSHTSQYLCASTPGNTEAFFGQGTRLTVV.

The V and J genes are TRBV7-2 and TRBJ2-1; weak D call: TRBD2 (5 bases). CDR3 length: 11 amino acids. Trimming pared 4 bases from V and 9 bases from J, leaving 7 bases between. The V gene's germline CDR1 is SGHTA and CDR2 FQGNSA. The CDR3 region is CASSYAGEQFF. CDR3 bases: TGTGCCAGCAGCTATGCGGGTGAGCAGTTCTTC. The variable domain in full, with the rest retrieved from reference TRBV7-2 and TRBJ2-1, is GAGVSQSPSNKVTEKGKDVELRCDPISGHTALYWYRQSLGQGLEFLIYFQGNSAPDKSGLPSDRFSAERTGGSVSTLTIQRTQQEDSAVYLCASSYAGEQFFGPGTRLTVL.

V is TRBV29-1 and J is TRBJ2-5, with 15 nucleotides matching TRBD2. The CDR3 runs to 17 residues. CDR1 and CDR2 from the germline V gene are SQVTM and ANQGSEA. The V and J ends lost 6 bases and 5 bases, in that order; junction bases with no gene match: 13. The CDR3 here is CSVIRGGTSGRRETQYF. The CDR3 DNA reads as TGCAGCGTGATCCGGGGCGGGACTAGCGGGAGGCGGGAGACCCAGTACTTC.

The J gene is TRBJ2-1, the V gene TRBV7-9; TRBD2 is a possible D gene (6 bases). The CDR3 spans 15 residues. The V gene lost 4 bases and the J gene lost 6 bases, with 16 bases spanning the gap. Germline loops: CDR1 SEHNR, CDR2 FQNEAQ (reference sequence). CDR3 DNA: TGTGCCAGCAGCTCCGCCGGGACTGTGTCCAATGAGCAGTTCTTC. Translation: CASSSAGTVSNEQFF.

This clone has a single count. V gene TRBV13 combines with J gene TRBJ2-1, with a possible D match to TRBD2 (5 bases). Trimming cost V 5 bases and J 9 bases, with 17 bases left between them. CDR1 is PRHDT and CDR2 is FYEKMQ in the germline V gene (reference sequence). This CDR3 has 14 residues. The chain's CDR3 is CASSPGLRVGEQFF. The CDR3, as DNA: TGTGCCAGCAGCCCAGGCCTGCGGGTGGGTGAGCAGTTCTTC.

The chain carries TRBV7-9 and TRBJ2-1; 9 nucleotides match TRBD2. The CDR3 spans 15 residues. V trimming: 6 bases; J trimming: 7 bases; junction bases outside the gene matches: 10. Germline V gene data show CDR1 as SEHNR and CDR2 as FQNEAQ (reference sequence). As DNA, the CDR3 is TGTGCCAGCAGGGGGCCGGCGGGAGGGCAGAATGAGCAGTTCTTC. This gives the protein CASRGPAGGQNEQFF.

The V call is TRBV5-6, the J call TRBJ2-6; TRBD1 might be the D (6 bases). Germline V CDR1 and CDR2: SGHDT, YYEEEE. Trimming removed 4 bases at V and 0 bases at J, with 11 bases between. The CDR3 length is 16 residues. CDR3 loop: CASSPQGGSGANVLTF. CDR3 coding DNA: TGTGCCAGCAGCCCACAAGGGGGCTCTGGGGCCAACGTCCTGACTTTC.

The table lists this clone with a count of one. The chain carries TRBV3-1 (or the pseudogene TRBV3-2) and TRBJ2-5; 7 bases agree with TRBD1. Unmatched junction bases numbered 7, after V lost 2 bases and J lost 4 bases. CDR1 is LGHDT and CDR2 is YNNKEL in the germline V gene (reference sequence). This CDR3 region has 15 residues. Here the CDR3 DNA reads TGTGCCAGCAGCCAAAGGACAGGTCTTCCAGAGACCCAGTACTTC. Translated, it gives CASSQRTGLPETQYF.

The chain joins TRBV20-1 to TRBJ2-1; possible D gene TRBD2, 6 bases. The V and J ends lost 3 bases and 9 bases respectively, with 21 bases between them. Germline-derived CDR1 and CDR2 are DFQATT and SNEGSKA (reference sequence). This CDR3 spans 15 amino acids. The CDR3 here is CSASPLKAGRGEQFF. In DNA form, the CDR3 reads TGCAGTGCTAGTCCCCTTAAGGCGGGAAGGGGTGAGCAGTTCTTC.

The chain employs TRBV10-1 and TRBJ2-2; possible D gene TRBD1, 6 bases. Germline V lookup: CDR1 WNHNN, CDR2 SYGVQD (reference sequence). Trimming pared 7 bases from V and 4 bases from J, leaving 16 bases between. This CDR3 contains 15 residues. CDR3 nucleotide sequence: TGCGCCAGCACCCTATTAGGACAGAGCACCGGGGAGCTGTTTTTT. Its protein is CASTLLGQSTGELFF.

J is TRBJ2-3 and V is TRBV15, with TRBD1 matching over 8 bases. CDR1 LNHNV and CDR2 YYDKDF come from the germline V gene (reference sequence). J was trimmed by 2 bases and V by 2 bases; bases with no gene match: 6. The CDR3 extends over 16 amino acids. Here the CDR3 reads CATSRLGQEDTDTQYF. The CDR3 coding sequence is TGTGCCACCAGCAGACTGGGACAGGAAGACACAGATACGCAGTATTTT.

The genes are TRBV5-1 and TRBJ2-4, with 14 bases fitting TRBD2. The V and J ends lost 4 bases and 2 bases, in that order; junction bases with no gene match: 11. The CDR3 runs to 19 residues. CDR1 SGHRS and CDR2 YFSETQ come from the germline V gene. In nucleotides, the CDR3 is TGCGCCAGCAGCCCCGGACTAGCGGGAGGCGTGCGGTCCAAAAACATTCAGTACTTC. This gives the protein CASSPGLAGGVRSKNIQYF.

This sequence joins TRBV6-1 and TRBJ2-1; 11 nucleotides line up with TRBD2. V gave up 4 bases and J gave up 2 bases; unmatched junction bases: 4. Germline lookup yields CDR1 MNHNS and CDR2 SASEGT. This CDR3 region has 16 residues. The CDR3 loop is CASSALAGGTYNEQFF. CDR3 bases: TGTGCCAGCAGTGCCTTAGCGGGAGGGACCTACAATGAGCAGTTCTTC.

The V gene is TRBV18, the J gene TRBJ2-7; 9 bases are a match to TRBD1. Germline loops: CDR1 KGHSH, CDR2 LQKENI. The V segment lost 3 bases and the J segment 9 bases; nucleotides outside the gene matches: 9. This CDR3 has 14 residues. CDR3 sequence: CASSPTGGAGMQYF. The CDR3 coding sequence is TGTGCCAGCTCACCTACAGGGGGCGCGGGGATGCAGTACTTC.

In the case of this clone: Other DNA sequences in this sample translate to the same CDR3. The chain has TRBV6-5 and TRBJ1-6, with TRBD1 as a possible D gene (5 bases). The germline CDR1 and CDR2 sequences are MNHEY and SVGAGI. This CDR3 contains 15 residues. V shed 0 bases and J shed 5 bases, with 8 bases lying between them. The CDR3 loop is CASSYSGGDNSPLHF. The CDR3 nucleotides read TGTGCCAGCAGTTACTCGGGGGGAGATAATTCACCCCTCCACTTT.

This chain links TRBV6-1 with TRBJ2-7, with D possibly being TRBD1 (5 bases). The CDR3 runs to 14 residues. Germline CDR1 is MNHNS and CDR2 is SASEGT. The V gene lost 1 base and the J gene lost 2 bases, with 9 bases spanning the gap. The chain's CDR3 is CASSEDRRPYEQYF. CDR3 in DNA: TGTGCCAGCAGTGAAGACAGGCGACCCTACGAGCAGTACTTC.

In regard to this clone: Other DNA sequences in this specimen translate into the identical CDR3. This chain uses TRBV5-4 with TRBJ1-1; D is ambiguous. The ends were cut back, 2 bases at V and 0 bases at J, with 2 bases in the middle. Per germline, CDR1 SGHNT and CDR2 YYREEE (reference sequence). This CDR3 region has 12 residues. The CDR3 region is CASSFMNTEAFF. The CDR3 DNA reads as TGTGCCAGCAGCTTCATGAACACTGAAGCTTTCTTT.

The rearrangement joins TRBV14 to TRBJ2-7, with 10 bases matching TRBD2. The CDR3 covers 18 residues. V shed 4 bases, J shed 2 bases, and the junction held 14 bases outside the gene matches. Germline CDR1 is SGHDN and CDR2 is FVKESK. DNA for the CDR3: TGTGCCAGCAGCCCAGGGATCCTAGCGGGAGACCCCCCCTACGAGCAGTACTTC. It codes for CASSPGILAGDPPYEQYF. Full variable domain (outside the CDR3, taken from reference TRBV14 and TRBJ2-7): EAGVTQFPSHSVIEKGQTVTLRCDPISGHDNLYWYRRVMGKEIKFLLHFVKESKQDESGMPNNRFLAERTGGTYSTLKVQPAELEDSGVYFCASSPGILAGDPPYEQYFGPGTRLTVT.

The chain combines TRBV4-2 with TRBJ2-5; TRBD2 agrees at 7 bases. The CDR3 is 15 residues long. The junction had 8 bases not matched to a gene; V was cut back by 2 bases and J by 5 bases. Germline assignment: CDR1 LGHNA and CDR2 YNFKEQ. The CDR3 loop reads CASSQQSGKVETQYF. The DNA for the CDR3 is TGTGCCAGCAGCCAACAAAGCGGGAAAGTTGAGACCCAGTACTTC.